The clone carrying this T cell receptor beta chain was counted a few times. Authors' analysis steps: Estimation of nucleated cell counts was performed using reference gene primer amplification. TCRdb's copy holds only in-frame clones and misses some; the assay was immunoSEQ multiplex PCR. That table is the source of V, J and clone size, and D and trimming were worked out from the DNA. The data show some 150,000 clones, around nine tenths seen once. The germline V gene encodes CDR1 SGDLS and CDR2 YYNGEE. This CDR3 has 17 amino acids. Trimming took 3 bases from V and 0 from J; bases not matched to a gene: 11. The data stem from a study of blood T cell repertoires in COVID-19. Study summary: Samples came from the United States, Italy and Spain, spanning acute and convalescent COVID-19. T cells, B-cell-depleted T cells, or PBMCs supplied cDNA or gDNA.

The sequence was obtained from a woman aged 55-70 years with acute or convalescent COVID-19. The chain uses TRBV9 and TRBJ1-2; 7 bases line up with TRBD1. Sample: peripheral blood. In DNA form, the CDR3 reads TGTGCCAGCAGCGCGGGGCCAGGGGGGACGACTAACTATGGCTACACCTTC. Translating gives CASSAGPGGTTNYGYTF. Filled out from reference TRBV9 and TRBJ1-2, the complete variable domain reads DSGVTQTPKHLITATGQRVTLRCSPRSGDLSVYWYQQSLDQGLQFLIQYYNGEERAKGNILERFSAQQFPDLHSELNLSSLELGDSALYFCASSAGPGGTTNYGYTFGSGTRLTVV.